The clone carrying this T cell receptor beta chain was seen at least ten times. What it recognizes is unknown. The germline V gene encodes CDR1 SNHLY and CDR2 FYNNEI. This CDR3 has 15 residues. Trimming cost V 2 bases and J 6 bases, with 16 bases left between them. This entry is derived from a study of metastatic and nonmetastatic thyroid tumors. Study-level information: Thyroid patients, malignant and benign, had repertoires compared across blood and tumor or nodule tissue.

Study processing details: In papillary thyroid cancer, a distant-metastasis classifier was built using CDR3 differences across clinicopathological groups. TCRdb re-called the PCR reads with MiXCR. The V and J calls reflect TCRdb's pipeline rather than the authors' work. The sample gives fewer than 35,000 clones, about a sixth of which show up once; 9.5% to 15% is in the top ten. Whole-study findings and limits: Malignant thyroid tumors reportedly had TCR beta diversity that was significantly higher than in benign nodules, in blood and tumor.

Thyroid surgery took place with no prior treatment in any patient. Sequences were obtained from blood. This TCR was recovered from a male donor with papillary thyroid cancer or a benign thyroid nodule (not recorded which). Some clones in this sample may be carry-over from other donors' samples. The chain carries TRBV2 and TRBJ1-1, with a tentative D call TRBD1 (6 bases). CDR3 in amino acids: CASSEIQGRGSEAFF. CDR3 nucleotide sequence: TGTGCCAGCAGTGAAATTCAGGGGCGCGGATCTGAAGCTTTCTTT.